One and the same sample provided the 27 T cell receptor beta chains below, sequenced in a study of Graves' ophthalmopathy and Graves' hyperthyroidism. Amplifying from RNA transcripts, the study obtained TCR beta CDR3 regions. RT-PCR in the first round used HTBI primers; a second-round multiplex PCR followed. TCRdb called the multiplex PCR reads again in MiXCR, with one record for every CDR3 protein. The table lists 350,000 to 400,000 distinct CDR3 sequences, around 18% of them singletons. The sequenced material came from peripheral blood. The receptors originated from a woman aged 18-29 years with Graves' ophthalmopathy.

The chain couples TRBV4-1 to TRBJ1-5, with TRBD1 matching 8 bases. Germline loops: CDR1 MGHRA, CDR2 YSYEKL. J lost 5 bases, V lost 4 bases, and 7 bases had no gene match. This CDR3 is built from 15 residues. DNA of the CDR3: TGCGCCAGCAGCCTCCGAGCGACAGGGGATCAGCCCCAGCATTTT. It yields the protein CASSLRATGDQPQHF.

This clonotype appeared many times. The CDR3 DNA reads as TGTGCCAGCAGGTCCGCGGGGCTAGGCTTATGGTGGAATCAGCCCCAGCATTTT. Residues: CASRSAGLGLWWNQPQHF. The V call is TRBV6-2 or TRBV6-3, the J call TRBJ1-5, with a tentative D call TRBD1 (5 bases). The CDR3 extends over 18 amino acids. V was clipped by 6 bases and J by 4 bases, with 25 bases between them. Germline CDR1 MNHEY, CDR2 SVGEGT.

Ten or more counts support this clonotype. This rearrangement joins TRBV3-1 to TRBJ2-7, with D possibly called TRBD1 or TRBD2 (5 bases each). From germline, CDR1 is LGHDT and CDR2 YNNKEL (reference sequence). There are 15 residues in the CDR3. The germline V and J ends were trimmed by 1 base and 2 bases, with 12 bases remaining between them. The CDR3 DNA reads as TGTGCCAGCAGCCAAGTTGAGGGGTTAGCCTACGAGCAGTACTTC. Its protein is CASSQVEGLAYEQYF.

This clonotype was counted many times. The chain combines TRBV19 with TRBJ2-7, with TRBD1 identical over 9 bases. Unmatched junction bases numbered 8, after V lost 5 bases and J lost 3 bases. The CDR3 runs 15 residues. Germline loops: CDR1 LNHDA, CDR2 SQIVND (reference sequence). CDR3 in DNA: TGTGCCAGTAGTCATCCGGGACAGGGATTCTACGAGCAGTACTTC. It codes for CASSHPGQGFYEQYF.

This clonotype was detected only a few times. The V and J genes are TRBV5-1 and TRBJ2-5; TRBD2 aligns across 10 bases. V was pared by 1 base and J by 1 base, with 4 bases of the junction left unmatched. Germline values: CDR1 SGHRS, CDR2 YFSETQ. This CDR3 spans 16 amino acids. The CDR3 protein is CASSLRAGGVQETQYF. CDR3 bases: TGCGCCAGCAGCTTGCGAGCGGGAGGGGTCCAAGAGACCCAGTACTTC.

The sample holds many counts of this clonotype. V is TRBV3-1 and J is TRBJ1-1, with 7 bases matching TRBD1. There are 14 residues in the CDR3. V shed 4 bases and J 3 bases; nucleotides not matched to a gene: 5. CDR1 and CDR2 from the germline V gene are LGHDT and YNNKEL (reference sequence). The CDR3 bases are TGTGCCAGCAGCCGCTATGACAGGGACACTGAAGCTTTCTTT. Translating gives CASSRYDRDTEAFF. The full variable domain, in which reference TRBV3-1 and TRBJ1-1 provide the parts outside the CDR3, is DTAVSQTPKYLVTQMGNDKSIKCEQNLGHDTMYWYKQDSKKFLKIMFSYNNKELIINETVPNRFSPKSPDKAHLNLHINSLELGDSAVYFCASSRYDRDTEAFFGQGTRLTVV.

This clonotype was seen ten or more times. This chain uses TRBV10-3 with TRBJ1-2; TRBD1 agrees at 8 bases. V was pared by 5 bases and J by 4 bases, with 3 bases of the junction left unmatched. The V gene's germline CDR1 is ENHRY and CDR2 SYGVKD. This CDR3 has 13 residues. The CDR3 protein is CAISPGTGYGYTF. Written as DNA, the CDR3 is TGTGCCATCAGTCCCGGGACAGGCTATGGCTACACCTTC.

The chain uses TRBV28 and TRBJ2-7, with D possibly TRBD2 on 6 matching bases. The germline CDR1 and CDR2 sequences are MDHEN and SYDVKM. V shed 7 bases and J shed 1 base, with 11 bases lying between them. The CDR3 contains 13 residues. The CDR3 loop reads CASTPAGSYEQYF. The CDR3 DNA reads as TGTGCCAGCACCCCAGCGGGTTCCTACGAGCAGTACTTC.

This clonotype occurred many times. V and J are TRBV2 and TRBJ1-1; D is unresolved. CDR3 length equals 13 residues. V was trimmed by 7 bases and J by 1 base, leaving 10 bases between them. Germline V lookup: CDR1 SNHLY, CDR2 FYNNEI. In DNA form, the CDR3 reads TGTGCCAGCAACGGGAAACCGAACACTGAAGCTTTCTTT. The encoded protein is CASNGKPNTEAFF.

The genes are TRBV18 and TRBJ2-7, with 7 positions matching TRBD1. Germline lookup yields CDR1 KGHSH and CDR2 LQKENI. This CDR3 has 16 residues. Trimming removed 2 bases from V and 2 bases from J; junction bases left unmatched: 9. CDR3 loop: CASSPKRQGPTYEQYF. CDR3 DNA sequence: TGTGCCAGCTCACCAAAGAGACAGGGCCCTACCTACGAGCAGTACTTC.

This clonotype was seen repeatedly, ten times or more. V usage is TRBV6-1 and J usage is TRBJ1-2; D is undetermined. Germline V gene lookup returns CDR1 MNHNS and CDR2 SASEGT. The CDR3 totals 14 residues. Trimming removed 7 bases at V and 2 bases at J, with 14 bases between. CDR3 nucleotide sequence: TGTGCCAGCACCTTGGACGGATTGAACTATGGCTACACCTTC. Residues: CASTLDGLNYGYTF.

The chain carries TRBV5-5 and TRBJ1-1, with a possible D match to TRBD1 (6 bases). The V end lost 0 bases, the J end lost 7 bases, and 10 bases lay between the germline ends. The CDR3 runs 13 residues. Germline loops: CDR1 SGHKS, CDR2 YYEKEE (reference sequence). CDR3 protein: CASSLGQGYEAFF. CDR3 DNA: TGTGCCAGCAGCTTGGGGCAGGGGTATGAAGCTTTCTTT.

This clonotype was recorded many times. CDR3 protein: CAISTGVGNSPLHF. In DNA form, the CDR3 reads TGTGCCATCAGTACGGGAGTGGGTAATTCACCCCTCCACTTT. The V and J genes are TRBV10-3 and TRBJ1-6; D gene ambiguous. Germline assignment: CDR1 ENHRY and CDR2 SYGVKD. There are 14 residues in the CDR3. Trimming stripped 5 bases from V and 6 bases from J, with 11 bases between.

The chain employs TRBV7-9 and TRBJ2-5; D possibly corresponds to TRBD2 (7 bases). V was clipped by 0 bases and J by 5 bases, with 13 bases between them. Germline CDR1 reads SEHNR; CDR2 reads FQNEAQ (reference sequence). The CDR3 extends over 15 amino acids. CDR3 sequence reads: CASSLALGGAETQYF. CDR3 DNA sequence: TGTGCCAGCAGCTTAGCGCTGGGGGGGGCGGAGACCCAGTACTTC.

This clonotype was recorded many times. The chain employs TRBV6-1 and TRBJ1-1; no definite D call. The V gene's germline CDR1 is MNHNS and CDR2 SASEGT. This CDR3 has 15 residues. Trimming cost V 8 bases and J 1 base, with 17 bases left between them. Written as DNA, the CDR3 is TGTGCCAGCCCTCCTCTTCTGGGGTGGAACACTGAAGCTTTCTTT. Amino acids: CASPPLLGWNTEAFF.

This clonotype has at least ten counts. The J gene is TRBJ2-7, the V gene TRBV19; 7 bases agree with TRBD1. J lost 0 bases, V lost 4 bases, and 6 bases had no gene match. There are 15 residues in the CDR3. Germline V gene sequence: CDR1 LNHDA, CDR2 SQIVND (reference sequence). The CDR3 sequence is CASSTSTGRSYEQYF. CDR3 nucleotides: TGTGCCAGTAGTACCTCGACAGGGCGCTCCTACGAGCAGTACTTC.

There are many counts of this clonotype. CDR3 loop: CSATSSFGVGGYTF. CDR3 nucleotides: TGCAGCGCCACCAGTTCGTTCGGGGTAGGGGGCTACACCTTC. This sequence joins TRBV29-1 and TRBJ1-2, with D uncertain. Trimming removed 7 bases from V and 8 bases from J, with 23 bases in between. The CDR3 runs to 14 residues. Germline V gene data show CDR1 as SQVTM and CDR2 as ANQGSEA.

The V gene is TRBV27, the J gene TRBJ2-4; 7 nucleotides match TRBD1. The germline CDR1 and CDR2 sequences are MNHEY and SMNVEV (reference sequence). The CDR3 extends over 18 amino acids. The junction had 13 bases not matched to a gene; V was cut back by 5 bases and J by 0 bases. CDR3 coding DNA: TGTGCCAGCAGTGGCCCAACAGGGGACCATCAAGCCAAAAACATTCAGTACTTC. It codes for CASSGPTGDHQAKNIQYF.

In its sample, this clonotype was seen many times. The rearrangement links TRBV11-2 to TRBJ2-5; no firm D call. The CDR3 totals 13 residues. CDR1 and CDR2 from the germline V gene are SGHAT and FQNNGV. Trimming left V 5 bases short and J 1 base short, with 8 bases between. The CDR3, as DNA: TGTGCCAGCAGCGTCCGGTCCCAAGAGACCCAGTACTTC. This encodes CASSVRSQETQYF.

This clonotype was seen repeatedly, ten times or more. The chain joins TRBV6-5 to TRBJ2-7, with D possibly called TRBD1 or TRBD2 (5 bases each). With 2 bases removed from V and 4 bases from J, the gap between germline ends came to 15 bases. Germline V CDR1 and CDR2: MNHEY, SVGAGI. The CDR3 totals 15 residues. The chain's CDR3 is CASSYNRDPGYEQYF. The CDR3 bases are TGTGCCAGCAGTTACAACCGGGACCCTGGGTACGAGCAGTACTTC.

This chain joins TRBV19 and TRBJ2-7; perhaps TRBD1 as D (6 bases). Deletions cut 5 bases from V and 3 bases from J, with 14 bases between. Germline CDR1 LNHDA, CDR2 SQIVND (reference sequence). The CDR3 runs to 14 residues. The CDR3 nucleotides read TGTGCCAGTAGTCAAAGCGACAGGTACTACGAGCAGTACTTC. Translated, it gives CASSQSDRYYEQYF. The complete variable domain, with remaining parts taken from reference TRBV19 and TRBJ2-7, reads DGGITQSPKYLFRKEGQNVTLSCEQNLNHDAMYWYRQDPGQGLRLIYYSQIVNDFQKGDIAEGYSVSREKKESFPLTVTSAQKNPTAFYLCASSQSDRYYEQYFGPGTRLTVT.

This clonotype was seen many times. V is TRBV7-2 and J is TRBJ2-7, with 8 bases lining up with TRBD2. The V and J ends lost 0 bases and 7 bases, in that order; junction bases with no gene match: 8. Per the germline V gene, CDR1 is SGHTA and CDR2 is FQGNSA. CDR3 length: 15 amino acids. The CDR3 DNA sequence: TGTGCCAGCAGCTTAGCAGCGGGAGCCTCGGGGGAGCAGTACTTC. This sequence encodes CASSLAAGASGEQYF. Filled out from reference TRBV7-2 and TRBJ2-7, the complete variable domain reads GAGVSQSPSNKVTEKGKDVELRCDPISGHTALYWYRQSLGQGLEFLIYFQGNSAPDKSGLPSDRFSAERTGGSVSTLTIQRTQQEDSAVYLCASSLAAGASGEQYFGPGTRLTVT.

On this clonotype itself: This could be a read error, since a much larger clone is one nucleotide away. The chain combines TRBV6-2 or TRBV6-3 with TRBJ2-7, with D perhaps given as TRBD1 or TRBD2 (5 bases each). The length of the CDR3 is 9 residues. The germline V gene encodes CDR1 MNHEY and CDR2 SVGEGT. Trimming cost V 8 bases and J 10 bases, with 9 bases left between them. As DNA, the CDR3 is TGTGCCAGCCGGGGACCACAGTACTTC. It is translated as CASRGPQYF.

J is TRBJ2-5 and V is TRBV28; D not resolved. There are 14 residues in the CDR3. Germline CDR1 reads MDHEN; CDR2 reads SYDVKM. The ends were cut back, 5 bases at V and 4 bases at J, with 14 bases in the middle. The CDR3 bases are TGTGCCAGCAGTGGGATAGTCTCCGGAGAGACCCAGTACTTC. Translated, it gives CASSGIVSGETQYF.

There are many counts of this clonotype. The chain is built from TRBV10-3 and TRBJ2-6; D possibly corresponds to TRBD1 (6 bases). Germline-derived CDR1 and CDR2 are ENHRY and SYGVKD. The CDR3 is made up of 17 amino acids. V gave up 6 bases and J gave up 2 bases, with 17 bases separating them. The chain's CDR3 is CAIRTGTTVTGANVLTF. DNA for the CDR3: TGTGCCATCAGGACAGGAACTACCGTAACTGGGGCCAACGTCCTGACTTTC.

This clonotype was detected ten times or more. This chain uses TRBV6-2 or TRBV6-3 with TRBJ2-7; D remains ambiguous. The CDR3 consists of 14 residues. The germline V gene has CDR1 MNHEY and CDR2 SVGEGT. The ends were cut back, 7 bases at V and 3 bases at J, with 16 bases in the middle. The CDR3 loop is CASIEKQENYEQYF. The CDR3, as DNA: TGTGCCAGCATTGAGAAGCAGGAAAACTACGAGCAGTACTTC.

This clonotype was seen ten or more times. The CDR3 sequence is CASKPVQGAFGYTF. In DNA form, the CDR3 reads TGTGCCAGCAAACCGGTGCAGGGGGCATTCGGCTACACCTTC. The rearrangement uses TRBV7-8 and TRBJ1-2, with 8 bases identical to TRBD1. Trimming cost V 7 bases and J 8 bases; bases outside gene matches: 12. The CDR3 covers 14 residues. Germline values: CDR1 SGHVS, CDR2 FQNEAQ.